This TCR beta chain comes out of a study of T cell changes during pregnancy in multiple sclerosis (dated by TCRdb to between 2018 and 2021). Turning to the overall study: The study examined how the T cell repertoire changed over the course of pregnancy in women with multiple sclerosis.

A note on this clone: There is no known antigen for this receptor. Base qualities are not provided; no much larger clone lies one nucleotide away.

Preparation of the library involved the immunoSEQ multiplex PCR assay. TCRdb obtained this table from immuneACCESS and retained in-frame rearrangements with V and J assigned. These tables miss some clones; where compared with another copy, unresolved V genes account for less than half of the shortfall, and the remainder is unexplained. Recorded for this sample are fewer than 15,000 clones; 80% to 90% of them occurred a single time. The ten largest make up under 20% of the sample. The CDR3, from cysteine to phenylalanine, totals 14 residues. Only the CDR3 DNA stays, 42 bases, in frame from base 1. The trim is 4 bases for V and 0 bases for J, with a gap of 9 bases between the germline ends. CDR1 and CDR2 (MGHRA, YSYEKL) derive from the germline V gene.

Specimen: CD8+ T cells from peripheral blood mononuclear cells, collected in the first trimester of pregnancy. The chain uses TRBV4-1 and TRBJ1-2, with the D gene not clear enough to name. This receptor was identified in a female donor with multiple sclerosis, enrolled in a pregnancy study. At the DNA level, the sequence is TGCGCCAGCAGCCCACACCTCTCTAACTATGGCTACACCTTC. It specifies CASSPHLSNYGYTF.